This T cell receptor (beta chain) was identified in a study of regulatory T cells in long-lasting Graves disease. Germline V gives CDR1 MNHEY, CDR2 SMNVEV (reference sequence). This CDR3 region has 13 residues. Trimming removed 6 bases from V and 7 bases from J; junction bases left unmatched: 6. Time point specified: persistent/refractory GD, antithyroid drugs over 5 years with positive TRAb. Generation of the TCR library employed RNA extracted from PBMCs. Arm-PCR of CDR3 regions and iRepertoire HTBI primers were the basis on which TCR beta libraries were built. One entry per CDR3 protein, called by TCRdb with MiXCR from the multiplex PCR reads. The table shows 400,000 to 450,000 distinct CDR3 sequences, with 23% occurring only once. This clonotype was seen ten or more times.

Sample: peripheral blood mononuclear cells (PBMCs), taken when the disease was refractory, from a patient treated with antithyroid drugs. This TCR was sampled from a female donor with Graves disease. The chain joins TRBV27 to TRBJ1-2; the match to TRBD1 covers 9 bases. DNA of the CDR3: TGTGCCAGCAGCTTCGGGACAGGGTCTGGCTACACCTTC. As protein: CASSFGTGSGYTF.